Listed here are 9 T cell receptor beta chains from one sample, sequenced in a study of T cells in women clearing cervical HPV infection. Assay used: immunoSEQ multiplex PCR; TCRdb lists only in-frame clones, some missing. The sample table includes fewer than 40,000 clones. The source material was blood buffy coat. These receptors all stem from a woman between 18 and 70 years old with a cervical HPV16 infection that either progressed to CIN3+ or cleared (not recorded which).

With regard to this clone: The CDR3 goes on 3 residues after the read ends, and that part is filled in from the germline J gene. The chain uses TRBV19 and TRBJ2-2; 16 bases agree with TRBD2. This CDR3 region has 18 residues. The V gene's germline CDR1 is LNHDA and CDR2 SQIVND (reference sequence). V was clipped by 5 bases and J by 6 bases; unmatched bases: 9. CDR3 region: CASSHQGLAGGRAGELFF. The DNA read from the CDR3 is TGTGCCAGTAGTCACCAGGGACTAGCGGGGGGGCGGGCCGGGGAG. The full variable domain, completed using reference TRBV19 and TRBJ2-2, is DGGITQSPKYLFRKEGQNVTLSCEQNLNHDAMYWYRQDPGQGLRLIYYSQIVNDFQKGDIAEGYSVSREKKESFPLTVTSAQKNPTAFYLCASSHQGLAGGRAGELFFGEGSRLTVL.

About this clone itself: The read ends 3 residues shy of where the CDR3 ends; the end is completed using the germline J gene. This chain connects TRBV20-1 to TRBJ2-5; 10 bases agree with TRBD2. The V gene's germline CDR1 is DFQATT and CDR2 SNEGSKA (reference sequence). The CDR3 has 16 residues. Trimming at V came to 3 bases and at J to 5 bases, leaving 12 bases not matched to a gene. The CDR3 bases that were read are TGCAGTGCTAGGTCCAGCGGGGGGGCAAGGGGGGAGACC. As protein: CSARSSGGARGET. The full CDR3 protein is CSARSSGGARGETQYF.

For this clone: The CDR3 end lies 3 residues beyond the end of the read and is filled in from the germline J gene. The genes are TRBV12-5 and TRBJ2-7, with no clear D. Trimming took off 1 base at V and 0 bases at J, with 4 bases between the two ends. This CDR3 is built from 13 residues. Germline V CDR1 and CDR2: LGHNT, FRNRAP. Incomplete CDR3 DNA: TGTGCTAGTGGTTTGGACAGCTCCTACGAG. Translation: CASGLDSSYE. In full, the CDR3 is CASGLDSSYEQYF.

The sequenced part of the CDR3 DNA is TGTGCCAGTCGATCGGGGTACGAG. Translating it yields CASRSGYE. The CDR3 in its entirety is CASRSGYEQYF. The chain links TRBV19 to TRBJ2-7; TRBD2 is a possible D gene (5 bases). The CDR3 is cut off 3 residues early in the read; its end comes from the germline J gene. The CDR3 spans 11 residues. With 8 bases removed from V and 4 bases from J, the gap between germline ends came to 9 bases. Germline lookup yields CDR1 LNHDA and CDR2 SQIVND (reference sequence).

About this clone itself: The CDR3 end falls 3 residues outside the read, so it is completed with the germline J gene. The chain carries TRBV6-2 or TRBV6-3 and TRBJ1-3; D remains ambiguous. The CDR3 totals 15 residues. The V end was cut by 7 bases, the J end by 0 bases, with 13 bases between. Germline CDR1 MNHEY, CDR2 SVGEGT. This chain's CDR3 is CASIAFPVSGNTIYF. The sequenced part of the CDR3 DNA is TGTGCCAGCATCGCCTTCCCGGTCTCTGGAAACACC.

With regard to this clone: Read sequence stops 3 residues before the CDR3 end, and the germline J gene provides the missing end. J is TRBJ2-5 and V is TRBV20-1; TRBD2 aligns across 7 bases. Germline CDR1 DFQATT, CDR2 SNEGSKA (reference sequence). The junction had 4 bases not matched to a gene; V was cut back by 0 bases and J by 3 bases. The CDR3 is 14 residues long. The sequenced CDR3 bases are TGCAGTGCTAGAGATGGGCTAGCGGAAGAGACC. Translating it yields CSARDGLAEET. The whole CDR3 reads CSARDGLAEETQYF.

The CDR3 DNA, read in part, is TGTGCCAGCAGTGAACCTAGCGGGGGGGCGGTAGATACG. It codes for CASSEPSGGAVDT. The complete CDR3 sequence is CASSEPSGGAVDTQYF. The chain is built from TRBV6-1 and TRBJ2-3, with 12 bases identical to TRBD2. The sequenced fragment ends 3 residues before the CDR3 boundary, so the rest is inferred from the germline J gene. The V and J ends lost 2 bases and 5 bases, in that order; junction bases with no gene match: 5. The germline gives CDR1 MNHNS, CDR2 SASEGT. The CDR3 spans 16 residues.

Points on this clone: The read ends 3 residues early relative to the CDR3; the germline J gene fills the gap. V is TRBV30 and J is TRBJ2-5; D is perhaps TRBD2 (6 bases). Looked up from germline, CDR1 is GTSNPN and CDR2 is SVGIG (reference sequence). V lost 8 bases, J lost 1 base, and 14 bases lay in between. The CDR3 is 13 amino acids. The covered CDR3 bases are TGTGCCGCTACGTGGGGGGTCCAAGAGACC. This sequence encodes CAATWGVQET. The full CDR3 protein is CAATWGVQETQYF.

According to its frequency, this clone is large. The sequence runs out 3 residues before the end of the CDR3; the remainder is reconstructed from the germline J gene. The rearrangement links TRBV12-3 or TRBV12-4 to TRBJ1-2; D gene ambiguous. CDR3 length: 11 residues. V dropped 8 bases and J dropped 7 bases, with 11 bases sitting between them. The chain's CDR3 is CASSGPAGYTF. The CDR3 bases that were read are TGTGCCAGCTCGGGTCCGGCTGGC.